The subject of this entry is one T cell receptor (beta chain). The antigen is unknown. The CDR3 is made up of 11 amino acids. The germline CDR1 and CDR2 sequences are SGHAT and FQNNGV. V was shortened by 3 bases and J by 8 bases, with 7 bases between the two germline ends. This record comes from a study of CD8+ T cells in alopecia areata. Study context: Tofacitinib therapy lasting 6 to 18 months was followed by 6 months off drug. Study-wide points: It was lesional scalp, especially alopecia totalis/universalis, that showed higher clonality than normal scalp.

As the sequencing template, cDNA was produced by extracting RNA and reverse transcribing it. Only in-frame clones appear in the TCRdb table, and some are missing; sequencing was by immunoSEQ multiplex PCR. The sample gives 130,000 or so clones, 49% of which show up once; 15% to 20% is in the top ten. The rearrangement links TRBV11-2 to TRBJ1-1; D remains ambiguous. This clonotype originated in a human donor with alopecia areata. The source was CD8+ T cells sorted from blood, collected at week 0. CDR3: CASSLGREAFF. In DNA form, the CDR3 reads TGTGCCAGCAGCTTGGGTCGGGAAGCTTTCTTT.